Shown below are 23 T cell receptor beta chains from a single sample sequenced in a study of T cell clonality in common variable immunodeficiency. Whole-study findings and limits: Fewer deletions and N-nucleotide insertions were reportedly seen in common variable immunodeficiency TCR beta sequences.

For these TCRs, the target antigens are not known. The assay was immunoSEQ multiplex PCR, and TCRdb's table has in-frame clones only and misses some. The table lists about 21,000 clones, with no singletons. Input material: peripheral blood mononuclear cells. The origin of the receptors is a human donor with common variable immunodeficiency.

This clone has only a few counts. The sequence runs out 3 residues before the end of the CDR3; the remainder is reconstructed from the germline J gene. The chain has TRBV6-2 or TRBV6-3 and TRBJ2-7; 10 positions agree with TRBD1. The CDR3 is 16 amino acids. J gave up 0 bases and V 2 bases, and 4 bases lay outside the gene matches. Germline lookup yields CDR1 MNHEY and CDR2 SVGEGT. The sequenced CDR3 bases are TGTGCCAGCAGTTACCCCCGGGACAGGGGCTCCTACGAG. Amino acid sequence: CASSYPRDRGSYE. The whole CDR3 sequence reads CASSYPRDRGSYEQYF.

As concerns this clone: The CDR3 end lies 3 residues beyond the end of the read and is filled in from the germline J gene. The chain is built from TRBV19 and TRBJ1-5, with 7 bases aligning to TRBD1. After removal of 4 bases from V and 7 bases from J, the junction contained 10 bases not matched to a gene. In germline, CDR1 is LNHDA, CDR2 SQIVND (reference sequence). The CDR3 is made up of 15 amino acids. Here the CDR3 reads CASSTETGIGQPQHF. The DNA read from the CDR3 is TGTGCCAGTAGTACCGAGACAGGGATCGGGCAGCCC.

This clone was picked up a small number of times. The read terminates 3 residues before the CDR3 end, so the remaining end is supplied by the germline J gene. V is TRBV7-9 and J is TRBJ2-3, with 10 bases fitting TRBD2. The CDR3 contains 14 residues. Germline-derived CDR1 and CDR2 are SEHNR and FQNEAQ (reference sequence). The part of the CDR3 DNA that was read is TGTGCCAGCAGCTTAATCGAGCGGGAGGGCGCG. Residues: CASSLIEREGA. The whole CDR3 protein is CASSLIEREGAQYF. The variable domain in full, completed from reference TRBV7-9 and TRBJ2-3, reads DTGVSQNPRHKITKRGQNVTFRCDPISEHNRLYWYRQTLGQGPEFLTYFQNEAQLEKSRLLSDRFSAERPKGSFSTLEIQRTEQGDSAMYLCASSLIEREGAQYFGPGTRLTVL.

This clone was counted between two and nine times. The CDR3 is cut off 3 residues early in the read; its end comes from the germline J gene. The chain is built from TRBV18 and TRBJ2-2; D not certain. Germline V lookup: CDR1 KGHSH, CDR2 LQKENI. V was shortened by 2 bases and J by 7 bases, with 5 bases between the two germline ends. The CDR3 loop spans 12 amino acids. CDR3 bases read: TGTGCCAGCTCACCAACGGGCGGGGAG. It is translated as CASSPTGGE. The whole CDR3 region reads CASSPTGGELFF.

The table lists this clone with a few counts. The sequenced fragment ends 3 residues before the CDR3 boundary, so the rest is inferred from the germline J gene. V is TRBV7-6 and J is TRBJ2-1, with D possibly being TRBD1 or TRBD2 (5 bases each). Germline-derived CDR1 and CDR2 are SGHVS and FNYEAQ. The V gene lost 6 bases and the J gene lost 7 bases, with 13 bases spanning the gap. The CDR3 sequence is 13 residues long. The CDR3 bases that were read are TGTGCCAGCAGTCCTGCCGAGGGGAATGAG. Its protein product is CASSPAEGNE. The entire CDR3 sequence reads CASSPAEGNEQFF.

About this clone itself: The read terminates 3 residues ahead of where the CDR3 ends, so the germline J gene completes it. This chain links TRBV18 with TRBJ2-7; weak D call: TRBD1 (5 bases). The CDR3 is 13 amino acids. CDR1 is KGHSH, CDR2 LQKENI, per germline. Trimming took 2 bases from V and 4 from J, leaving 9 bases between them. CDR3 DNA (partial): TGTGCCAGCTCACCATATGGGGCATACGAG. It specifies CASSPYGAYE. The full CDR3 sequence reads CASSPYGAYEQYF.

In its sample, this clone was seen a few times. CDR3 amino acids: CASSLAAGGTGELFF. CDR3 DNA (partial): TGTGCCAGCAGCTTAGCGGCGGGGGGCACCGGGGAG. The rearrangement links TRBV7-9 to TRBJ2-2; 8 nucleotides line up with TRBD2. The DNA ends 3 residues before the CDR3 does, and the rest of the CDR3 is filled in from the germline J gene. The CDR3 length is 15 residues. V shed 0 bases, J shed 4 bases, and the junction held 1 base outside the gene matches. CDR1 is SEHNR and CDR2 is FQNEAQ in the germline V gene (reference sequence).

This clone was recorded a few times. The read terminates 3 residues before the CDR3 end, so the remaining end is supplied by the germline J gene. V gene TRBV7-2 combines with J gene TRBJ1-5; D remains ambiguous. The length of the CDR3 is 12 residues. The germline V and J ends were trimmed by 5 bases and 9 bases, with 11 bases remaining between them. Germline V CDR1 and CDR2: SGHTA, FQGNSA. The CDR3 sequence: CASSQDNGPQHF. The CDR3 DNA, read in part, is TGTGCCAGCAGCCAAGACAATGGGCCC.

As to this clone: The CDR3 extends 3 residues past the end of the read, so its final part is completed from the germline J gene. This sequence joins TRBV6-2 or TRBV6-3 and TRBJ2-1; 8 bases fit TRBD2. The CDR3 has 15 residues. Germline V gene data show CDR1 as MNHEY and CDR2 as SVGEGT. Losses at the gene ends were 6 bases for V and 6 bases for J; bases not matched to a gene: 10. The DNA read from the CDR3 is TGTGCCAGCAGCCAAACTAAGCGGGAGTTCAATGAG. Translation: CASSQTKREFNE. The whole CDR3 sequence is CASSQTKREFNEQFF.

As regards this clone: The CDR3 end falls 3 residues outside the read, so it is completed with the germline J gene. The genes are TRBV7-2 and TRBJ2-1; D is possibly TRBD2 (5 bases). With 1 base removed from V and 9 bases from J, the gap between germline ends came to 16 bases. Germline values: CDR1 SGHTA, CDR2 FQGNSA. This CDR3 has 15 residues. CDR3 loop: CASSLGGLRAGEQFF. CDR3 bases read: TGTGCCAGCAGCTTAGGTGGTCTGAGGGCCGGTGAG.

This clone occurred a few times. With the read ending 3 residues before the CDR3 end, the germline J gene is used to fill in that end. The V call is TRBV7-6, the J call TRBJ2-1, with TRBD1 matching over 9 bases. Germline loops: CDR1 SGHVS, CDR2 FNYEAQ. The V and J ends lost 4 bases and 7 bases, in that order; junction bases with no gene match: 11. This CDR3 comprises 16 residues. CDR3 DNA (partial): TGTGCCAGCAGCTCGGCGCCCGGGACAGGGTGGAATGAG. This gives the protein CASSSAPGTGWNE. The entire CDR3 sequence reads CASSSAPGTGWNEQFF.

With respect to this clone: The read ends 3 residues before the CDR3 terminus; that terminus is restored from the germline J gene. V gene TRBV7-9 combines with J gene TRBJ2-7; 9 bases are a match to TRBD1. There are 15 residues in the CDR3. Germline V gives CDR1 SEHNR, CDR2 FQNEAQ (reference sequence). After removal of 4 bases from V and 2 bases from J, the junction contained 6 bases not matched to a gene. Partial CDR3 DNA: TGTGCCAGCAGCTCTATCGACAGGGGGACCTACGAG. This sequence encodes CASSSIDRGTYE. The entire CDR3 is CASSSIDRGTYEQYF.

CDR3 bases read: TGTGCCAGCAGTGAAAGTAGGACAGAGGGGAATGAG. It codes for CASSESRTEGNE. The full CDR3 protein reads CASSESRTEGNEQFF. The gene calls are TRBV2 and TRBJ2-1; tentative D call: TRBD1 (6 bases). Read coverage stops 3 residues before the CDR3 terminus; the germline J gene supplies the remainder. Germline loops: CDR1 SNHLY, CDR2 FYNNEI. Trimming left V 2 bases short and J 7 bases short, with 15 bases between. The CDR3 covers 15 residues.

In this sample, this clone turned up a few times. The read stops 3 residues short of the end of the CDR3; the missing end is completed from the germline J gene. V and J are TRBV19 and TRBJ1-2, with TRBD1 matching 9 bases. V lost 5 bases, J lost 6 bases, and 10 bases stayed unmatched. Germline V gives CDR1 LNHDA, CDR2 SQIVND (reference sequence). The CDR3 covers 15 residues. This chain's CDR3 is CASSEATGGAHGYTF. The part of the CDR3 DNA that was read is TGTGCCAGTAGTGAAGCGACAGGGGGAGCGCATGGC.

This clone was detected only a few times. The read gets to within 3 residues of the CDR3 end, and the germline J gene fills in the rest. This chain connects TRBV19 to TRBJ2-3; 8 bases align to TRBD2. Germline CDR1 LNHDA, CDR2 SQIVND (reference sequence). This CDR3 spans 17 amino acids. The ends lost 1 base at V and 2 bases at J; junction bases unmatched: 8. Partial CDR3 DNA: TGTGCCAGTAGTATAGGGGCTAGCGGGCGACACACAGATACG. Translation: CASSIGASGRHTDT. The whole CDR3 protein reads CASSIGASGRHTDTQYF.

This clone was observed a few times. The read terminates 3 residues before the CDR3 end, so the remaining end is supplied by the germline J gene. The chain is built from TRBV19 and TRBJ1-1; 10 positions agree with TRBD1. The germline V gene encodes CDR1 LNHDA and CDR2 SQIVND (reference sequence). V was clipped by 11 bases and J by 3 bases; unmatched bases: 9. This CDR3 spans 14 amino acids. The CDR3 loop is CASQDRGRDTEAFF. The CDR3 bases that were read are TGTGCCTCCCAAGACAGGGGGCGGGACACTGAA.

This clone was seen more than once but under ten times. The observed sequence ends 3 residues before the CDR3 terminus, with the missing tail filled in from the germline J gene. This sequence joins TRBV19 and TRBJ1-2; 11 bases are shared with TRBD1. The germline V gene has CDR1 LNHDA and CDR2 SQIVND (reference sequence). The CDR3 totals 15 residues. V shed 6 bases and J 7 bases; nucleotides not matched to a gene: 10. The sequenced CDR3 bases are TGTGCCAGTAGCACACCAAGGGACAGGGGGTTTGGC. The encoded protein is CASSTPRDRGFG. Given in full, the CDR3 is CASSTPRDRGFGYTF.

In regard to this clone: Read coverage stops 3 residues before the CDR3 terminus; the germline J gene supplies the remainder. The gene calls are TRBV29-1 and TRBJ2-1; 12 nucleotides match TRBD1. The CDR3 sequence is 17 residues long. Germline trimming cut 6 bases from V and 9 bases from J; bases unmatched to any gene: 18. The germline gives CDR1 SQVTM, CDR2 ANQGSEA. The CDR3 DNA, read in part, is TGCAGCGTCCAAGGTGCGGGACAGGGGGCCGTATCCAGTGAG. Its translation is CSVQGAGQGAVSSE. The whole CDR3 protein reads CSVQGAGQGAVSSEQFF.

This clone has just a few counts. The read gets to within 3 residues of the CDR3 end, and the germline J gene fills in the rest. This sequence joins TRBV7-9 and TRBJ2-3; no firm D call. CDR1 is SEHNR, CDR2 FQNEAQ, per germline (reference sequence). The CDR3 sequence is 15 residues long. V was pared by 1 base and J by 0 bases, with 8 bases between. The part of the CDR3 DNA that was read is TGTGCCAGCAGCTTAGACGACACGAGCACAGATACG. This sequence encodes CASSLDDTSTDT. The whole CDR3 sequence reads CASSLDDTSTDTQYF.

With regard to this clone: The read is 3 residues too short to cover the CDR3 end, so that end is filled in from the germline J gene. The chain combines TRBV19 with TRBJ2-1; 12 bases match TRBD2. The CDR3 has 17 residues. Germline CDR1 is LNHDA and CDR2 is SQIVND (reference sequence). V trimming: 3 bases; J trimming: 3 bases; junction bases outside the gene matches: 6. The chain's CDR3 is CASSMQLAGGIYNEQFF. The CDR3 DNA, read in part, is TGTGCCAGTAGTATGCAACTAGCGGGGGGAATCTACAATGAG.

This clone has just a few counts. The read terminates 3 residues ahead of where the CDR3 ends, so the germline J gene completes it. The rearrangement joins TRBV18 to TRBJ2-4, with TRBD1 matching over 7 bases. Germline V CDR1 and CDR2: KGHSH, LQKENI. The CDR3 extends over 13 amino acids. The V gene end was trimmed by 5 bases and the J gene end by 5 bases; junction bases not matched to a gene: 3. This chain's CDR3 is CASSATGENIQYF. The part of the CDR3 DNA that was read is TGTGCCAGCTCAGCTACAGGGGAAAACATT.

About this clone itself: The CDR3 end is not reached by the read, which stops 3 residues before it; the germline J gene fills it in. V gene TRBV18 combines with J gene TRBJ2-7; D is ambiguous. Germline assignment: CDR1 KGHSH and CDR2 LQKENI. V gave up 2 bases and J gave up 6 bases, with 17 bases separating them. The CDR3 length is 15 residues. The part of the CDR3 DNA that was read is TGTGCCAGCTCACCATCCTTCGAGAACCACGGCGAG. Translated: CASSPSFENHGE. The entire CDR3 protein reads CASSPSFENHGEQYF.

This clone was seen more than once but under ten times. An end of the junction does not agree with germline; a read error may underlie this. The CDR3 end falls 3 residues outside the read, so it is completed with the germline J gene. The V gene is TRBV7-7, the J gene TRBJ2-1; TRBD2 is a possible D gene (6 bases). This CDR3 has 16 amino acids. Germline V lookup: CDR1 SSHAT, CDR2 FNYEAQ (reference sequence). The CDR3: CASSPSAGLDYNEQFF. The sequenced part of the CDR3 DNA is TGTGCTAGCAGCCCCTCGGCGGGGCTGGACTACAATGAG.